These 21 T cell receptor beta chains were sequenced from one sample in a study of vaccination effects on CD4 cells after COVID-19. These receptors' antigens are unknown. Cells that had been cultured for nine to eleven days were the source of isolated CD4+ T cells. Two-dose vaccination with either BNT162b2 or mRNA-1273 was given to the participants. Assay used: immunoSEQ multiplex PCR; TCRdb lists only in-frame clones, some missing. Among 40,000 to 45,000 clones listed, about 70% were seen once. The sequenced sample was CD4+ T cells from PBMCs cultured without peptide, obtained after COVID-19 vaccination. All receptors derive from a human donor who received a COVID-19 vaccine.

The chain joins TRBV4-1 to TRBJ1-5; D gene uncertain. The germline V gene encodes CDR1 MGHRA and CDR2 YSYEKL. CDR3 length: 18 residues. V lost 0 bases and J lost 1, with 16 bases in between. The CDR3 bases are TGCGCCAGCAGCCAAGATCGGTCGAGGGAACTAAGCAATCAGCCCCAGCATTTT. Residues: CASSQDRSRELSNQPQHF.

V is TRBV6-5 and J is TRBJ1-4, with a tentative D call TRBD1 (6 bases). The V gene lost 7 bases and the J gene lost 2 bases, with 11 bases spanning the gap. This CDR3 region has 14 residues. The germline V gene encodes CDR1 MNHEY and CDR2 SVGAGI. CDR3 bases: TGTGCCAGCATCGCGGGGGGCACTAATGAAAAACTGTTTTTT. Encoded protein: CASIAGGTNEKLFF.

This chain uses TRBV6-1 with TRBJ2-1; 11 bases are shared with TRBD1. V gave up 1 base and J gave up 8 bases; unmatched junction bases: 7. The CDR3 runs 16 residues. CDR1 MNHNS and CDR2 SASEGT come from the germline V gene. The CDR3 region is CASSEVSPGQGDEQFF. The CDR3 nucleotides read TGTGCCAGCAGTGAAGTTTCCCCGGGACAGGGGGATGAGCAGTTCTTC.

This chain uses TRBV5-1 with TRBJ2-3; 8 nucleotides line up with TRBD1. This CDR3 contains 16 residues. J gave up 5 bases and V 0 bases, and 8 bases lay outside the gene matches. In germline, CDR1 is SGHRS, CDR2 YFSETQ. The CDR3 protein is CASSLGPGQGLDTQYF. CDR3 bases: TGCGCCAGCAGCTTGGGCCCCGGACAGGGTTTAGATACGCAGTATTTT.

The table lists this clone with a count of one. The gene calls are TRBV12-3 or TRBV12-4 and TRBJ2-3; no clear D. The CDR3 covers 12 residues. The V gene lost 2 bases and the J gene lost 4 bases, with 4 bases spanning the gap. The DNA for the CDR3 is TGTGCCAGCAGTTTATCGGCAGATACGCAGTATTTT. This gives the protein CASSLSADTQYF.

The chain combines TRBV2 with TRBJ2-7; D may be TRBD2 (6 bases). The germline CDR1 and CDR2 sequences are SNHLY and FYNNEI. The CDR3 consists of 14 residues. Trimming pared 2 bases from V and 3 bases from J, leaving 11 bases between. The CDR3 DNA is TGTGCCAGCAGTGAACCCGGGACTCGCTACGAGCAGTACTTC. Its protein product is CASSEPGTRYEQYF.

This clone came up a few times. The chain employs TRBV19 and TRBJ2-7; perhaps TRBD2 as D (7 bases). This CDR3 has 14 amino acids. The germline V gene encodes CDR1 LNHDA and CDR2 SQIVND (reference sequence). The V gene lost 5 bases and the J gene lost 6 bases, with 17 bases spanning the gap. In nucleotides, the CDR3 is TGTGCCAGTAGTTATTCGGGGGGCCTCCGCGAGCAGTACTTC. Its translation: CASSYSGGLREQYF.

This clone has a handful of counts. The chain couples TRBV5-8 to TRBJ1-3, with 9 positions matching TRBD1. The CDR3 runs 15 residues. The junction had 7 bases not matched to a gene; V was cut back by 9 bases and J by 0 bases. Germline assignment: CDR1 SGHTS and CDR2 YDEGEE. The chain's CDR3 is CAIKQGAASGNTIYF. The DNA of the CDR3 is TGTGCCATCAAACAGGGGGCTGCCTCTGGAAACACCATATATTTT.

The V call is TRBV5-4, the J call TRBJ2-2, with 7 bases that match TRBD1. Per germline, CDR1 SGHNT and CDR2 YYREEE (reference sequence). Germline trimming cut 4 bases from V and 7 bases from J; bases unmatched to any gene: 13. The CDR3 covers 16 residues. CDR3 sequence reads: CASSVRRDSLGGELFF. CDR3 DNA: TGTGCCAGCAGCGTCCGCCGGGACAGCCTCGGCGGGGAGCTGTTTTTT.

The chain carries TRBV5-4 and TRBJ2-7; 8 bases align to TRBD2. Germline-derived CDR1 and CDR2 are SGHNT and YYREEE (reference sequence). After removal of 4 bases from V and 5 bases from J, the junction contained 5 bases not matched to a gene. This CDR3 is built from 13 residues. CDR3 loop: CASSPGTSDEQYF. The DNA for the CDR3 is TGTGCCAGCAGCCCCGGGACTAGTGACGAGCAGTACTTC.

The genes are TRBV12-3 or TRBV12-4 and TRBJ1-4; a possible D gene is TRBD1 (6 bases). Trimming took off 5 bases at V and 9 bases at J, with 10 bases between the two ends. The CDR3 is 12 amino acids. The CDR3 sequence is CASSLDRQKLFF. The DNA for the CDR3 is TGTGCCAGCAGTCTGGACAGACAAAAACTGTTTTTT.

V and J are TRBV19 and TRBJ1-1; TRBD1 is a possible D gene (6 bases). CDR3 size: 15 residues. The V gene lost 5 bases and the J gene lost 5 bases, with 18 bases spanning the gap. Germline CDR1 and CDR2: LNHDA and SQIVND (reference sequence). The CDR3 is CASSAGLTGNTEAFF. CDR3 nucleotide sequence: TGTGCCAGTAGTGCGGGTCTAACAGGGAATACTGAAGCTTTCTTT.

This clone was detected only a few times. This sequence joins TRBV4-1 and TRBJ1-5; no clear D. The CDR3 has 19 residues. Per the germline V gene, CDR1 is MGHRA and CDR2 is YSYEKL. V was pared by 1 base and J by 0 bases, with 19 bases between. The CDR3: CASSQVATAGSYSNQPQHF. The DNA for the CDR3 is TGCGCCAGCAGCCAAGTGGCCACAGCCGGCTCATATAGCAATCAGCCCCAGCATTTT.

The V gene is TRBV29-1, the J gene TRBJ2-1; 10 bases are shared with TRBD2. The CDR3 loop spans 13 amino acids. Per germline, CDR1 SQVTM and CDR2 ANQGSEA. The V gene end was trimmed by 6 bases and the J gene end by 7 bases; junction bases not matched to a gene: 6. CDR3 DNA: TGCAGCGTCACTAGCGGGACATTTAATGAGCAGTTCTTC. Residues: CSVTSGTFNEQFF.

This clone was picked up one time. This CDR3 is CAFGQYYEQYF. The CDR3 nucleotides are TGTGCCTTTGGACAGTACTACGAGCAGTACTTC. This sequence joins TRBV30 and TRBJ2-7; tentative D call: TRBD1 (6 bases). V was shortened by 7 bases and J by 3 bases, with 10 bases between the two germline ends. CDR3 size: 11 residues. Per the germline V gene, CDR1 is GTSNPN and CDR2 is SVGIG (reference sequence).

The J gene is TRBJ1-4, the V gene TRBV7-2; D unclear. Germline V gene data show CDR1 as SGHTA and CDR2 as FQGNSA. V lost 1 base and J 7 bases, leaving 13 bases between the germline ends. The CDR3 sequence is 15 residues long. The CDR3: CASSLGVSLGEKLFF. The DNA for the CDR3 is TGTGCCAGCAGCTTAGGGGTCAGCCTGGGTGAAAAACTGTTTTTT.

This chain uses TRBV5-1 with TRBJ1-1, with D maybe TRBD1 (6 bases). The CDR3 has 14 amino acids. CDR1 SGHRS and CDR2 YFSETQ come from the germline V gene. Trimming pared 3 bases from V and 1 base from J, leaving 10 bases between. The CDR3 DNA follows: TGCGCCAGCAGCTACAGGGTGAAGAACACTGAAGCTTTCTTT. Its protein product is CASSYRVKNTEAFF.

CDR3 region: CASSERLGVLEQYF. The CDR3, as DNA: TGTGCCAGCAGTGAAAGGCTAGGAGTTCTCGAGCAGTACTTC. The chain employs TRBV2 and TRBJ2-7; no firm D call. The CDR3 consists of 14 residues. The germline V gene encodes CDR1 SNHLY and CDR2 FYNNEI. V was pared by 2 bases and J by 6 bases, with 14 bases between.

This sequence joins TRBV4-2 and TRBJ2-1; unclear D gene. V was pared by 0 bases and J by 0 bases, with 6 bases between. The germline CDR1 and CDR2 sequences are LGHNA and YNFKEQ. CDR3 length equals 15 residues. The CDR3 is CASSQEQSSYNEQFF. The CDR3 nucleotides are TGTGCCAGCAGCCAAGAACAGAGCTCCTACAATGAGCAGTTCTTC.

V is TRBV6-5 and J is TRBJ2-7, with D hard to call. Trimming removed 6 bases from V and 2 bases from J, with 11 bases in between. CDR3 length: 13 amino acids. Germline loops: CDR1 MNHEY, CDR2 SVGAGI. The CDR3 is CASRKFATYEQYF. The DNA for the CDR3 is TGTGCCAGCAGGAAATTCGCCACCTACGAGCAGTACTTC.

The V and J genes are TRBV6-5 and TRBJ1-5; D not resolved. Germline CDR1 and CDR2: MNHEY and SVGAGI. The CDR3 is made up of 13 amino acids. V shed 7 bases and J shed 3 bases, with 10 bases lying between them. In DNA form, the CDR3 reads TGTGCCAGCAAGTCCGGAAACAATCAGCCCCAGCATTTT. Its translation is CASKSGNNQPQHF.